This entry is about one TCR beta chain. Its antigen is undetermined. The assay was immunoSEQ multiplex PCR, and TCRdb's table has in-frame clones only and misses some. This table holds about 50,000 clones, 86% found once. This specimen comes from a study of a mutant IDH1 vaccine in newly diagnosed glioma. Study-level information: Most had both radiotherapy and temozolomide beforehand; others had only one. Points from the study as a whole: Pseudoprogression appears to have had no connection to changes in top peripheral T cell clonotypes.

Time point reported: baseline, week 1 (first vaccination visit). This sample's treatment: pre-vaccination baseline after standard-of-care therapy. Germline V gene data show CDR1 as SNHLY and CDR2 as FYNNEI. The CDR3 is made up of 13 amino acids. Trimming left V 10 bases short and J 2 bases short, with 15 bases between. The TCR sequence derives from a man aged 40-49 years with glioma. Sequences were derived from PBMCs, sampled from a glioma patient treated with radiotherapy, temozolomide or both. This chain uses TRBV2 with TRBJ2-7; D unresolved. The CDR3 DNA sequence: TGTGCCACCGGGCGGAGCGAGGCCTACGAGCAGTACTTC. Amino acids: CATGRSEAYEQYF.